The rows below give T cell receptor beta chains drawn from one sample of a study of PD-L1 blockade in urothelial cancer. The protocol was immunoSEQ multiplex PCR, while the TCRdb copy is restricted to in-frame clones and leaves out a portion. Here the sample spans about 49,000 clones, around 79% being singletons. The sample in question was PBMCs, obtained around atezolizumab (anti-PD-L1) treatment. The receptors derive from a man in his 70s with urothelial cancer. Each CDR3 is given without its conserved first and last residue. A D gene is named only where the DNA matches it firmly.

v_call,d_call,j_call,cdr3_aa
TRBV7-9,.,TRBJ2-3,ASSRRSGSSTDTQY
TRBV19,TRBD2,TRBJ2-7,ASSMGLAGVASEQY
TRBV10-3,TRBD2,TRBJ2-1,AISLAVRDNEQF
TRBV19,.,TRBJ2-5,ASSAVLGQGRETQY
TRBV5-1,TRBD1,TRBJ2-7,ASSPYPGQGAYEQY
TRBV5-5,TRBD1,TRBJ1-3,ASSSGQVSGNTIY
TRBV7-9,.,TRBJ1-2,ASSPIGGGNGYT
TRBV5-1,TRBD2,TRBJ2-3,ASSLGLAGESDTQY
TRBV6-1,.,TRBJ1-3,ATLPGTKNTIY
TRBV6-6,TRBD2,TRBJ2-1,ASIPGLAGSGEQF
TRBV5-1,.,TRBJ1-1,ASRLQGTNTEAF
TRBV6-1,TRBD1,TRBJ2-7,ASSEETQGAYEQY
TRBV7-6,TRBD1,TRBJ1-1,AYRWDRDTMNTEAF
TRBV2,TRBD2,TRBJ2-2,ASSEIGLAGGTGELF
TRBV5-4,TRBD1,TRBJ2-7,ASSRGQGYEQY
TRBV11-2,.,TRBJ2-3,ASSLGGADTQY
TRBV29-1,.,TRBJ1-1,SVVQVTNTEAF
TRBV30,.,TRBJ2-5,AWSAGTVQETQY
TRBV5-5,TRBD2,TRBJ2-7,ASSSHLGLAGGQREQY
TRBV12-5,.,TRBJ2-7,ASGLNNVQY
TRBV28,.,TRBJ2-3,ASTTTSGTDTQY
TRBV19,.,TRBJ1-5,ASSQGTGSNQPQH
TRBV25-1,.,TRBJ1-2,ASSDAGTDYGYT
TRBV10-1,TRBD2,TRBJ2-5,ASSARAGKETQY
TRBV6-5,.,TRBJ1-5,ASSYRTENQPQH
TRBV7-6,.,TRBJ2-7,ASSKGGGLFYEQY
TRBV6-1,TRBD1,TRBJ2-4,ASSEGDRVGTKNIQY
TRBV11-2,TRBD1,TRBJ1-4,ASSVTGTGGSEKLF
TRBV10-3,.,TRBJ2-1,AISEPSRGAGNEQF